The TCR beta chain under discussion was sequenced for a study of CD8 T cells in ankylosing spondylitis. This clonotype came up many times. Its antigen is as yet unknown. Study-level points and caveats: Disease-linked clones displayed a CD8+ phenotype and appeared relatively rarely in peripheral blood.

Per germline, CDR1 LGHNA and CDR2 YNFKEQ. The CDR3 consists of 16 residues. V was pared by 2 bases and J by 5 bases, with 18 bases between. From the 5' RACE reads, TCRdb called clonotypes with MiXCR, one entry per CDR3 protein. The sample contains some 140,000 distinct CDR3 sequences, more than 7% of which appear only once. The receptor was isolated from a male donor with ankylosing spondylitis. The chain joins TRBV4-2 to TRBJ1-1; D perhaps matches TRBD1 (5 bases). Input material: synovial fluid, either unsorted or a sorted T cell fraction (not recorded which). In DNA form, the CDR3 reads TGTGCCAGCAGCCAAACTCTACAGGCAAGAGGGACTGAAGCTTTCTTT. Translating it yields CASSQTLQARGTEAFF.